The 24 T cell receptor beta chains below come from one sample, sequenced in a study of T cell responses to AZD1222 COVID-19 vaccine. The table came from immunoSEQ multiplex PCR; TCRdb's copy has only in-frame clones and leaves some out. Among about 130,000 clones listed, more than 80% were seen once. The material was peripheral blood, obtained 28 days after the second AZD1222 dose. These receptors were collected from an adult who received the AZD1222 COVID-19 vaccine.

The genes are TRBV6-5 and TRBJ2-1; 10 bases match TRBD2. Germline V gene sequence: CDR1 MNHEY, CDR2 SVGAGI. The length of the CDR3 is 14 residues. V was pared by 6 bases and J by 6 bases, with 5 bases of the junction left unmatched. CDR3 nucleotides: TGTGCCAGCAGGCCAGCGGGGGGGCCCAATGAGCAGTTCTTC. Translated: CASRPAGGPNEQFF.

This chain uses TRBV4-1 with TRBJ2-1, with 10 bases that match TRBD2. The CDR3 has 16 residues. V lost 3 bases and J lost 4; bases outside the gene matches: 6. Germline assignment: CDR1 MGHRA and CDR2 YSYEKL. The CDR3: CASSQVSGGPYNEQFF. The CDR3 region has the DNA TGCGCCAGCAGCCAGGTTAGCGGGGGGCCATACAATGAGCAGTTCTTC.

This clone was seen only once. This rearrangement joins TRBV10-3 to TRBJ2-7, with a weak D call TRBD1 (6 bases). This CDR3 region has 13 residues. The V gene's germline CDR1 is ENHRY and CDR2 SYGVKD. Trimming cost V 10 bases and J 5 bases, with 18 bases left between them. The CDR3, as DNA: TGTGCCACACATGGGCAGGGGAACGACGAGCAGTACTTC. Encoded protein: CATHGQGNDEQYF.

This chain links TRBV5-1 with TRBJ1-4; D remains ambiguous. CDR1 is SGHRS and CDR2 is YFSETQ in the germline V gene. The V end lost 4 bases, the J end lost 5 bases, and 18 bases lay between the germline ends. This CDR3 region has 16 residues. This CDR3 reads CASSTNQLGPNEKLFF. CDR3 nucleotides: TGCGCCAGCAGCACCAACCAGCTAGGGCCAAATGAAAAACTGTTTTTT.

The rearrangement uses TRBV19 and TRBJ2-1, with D perhaps matching TRBD1 (5 bases). Trimming cost V 4 bases and J 2 bases, with 12 bases left between them. This CDR3 comprises 15 residues. CDR1 is LNHDA, CDR2 SQIVND, per germline (reference sequence). The CDR3 loop reads CASSSRGRAYNEQFF. The CDR3 coding sequence is TGTGCCAGTAGTAGCCGAGGCAGGGCCTACAATGAGCAGTTCTTC. Together with reference TRBV19 and TRBJ2-1, the CDR3 gives the full variable domain: DGGITQSPKYLFRKEGQNVTLSCEQNLNHDAMYWYRQDPGQGLRLIYYSQIVNDFQKGDIAEGYSVSREKKESFPLTVTSAQKNPTAFYLCASSSRGRAYNEQFFGPGTRLTVL.

Only one count was recorded for this clone. The genes are TRBV3-1 (or the pseudogene TRBV3-2) and TRBJ1-1; possible D gene TRBD1, 6 bases. V lost 0 bases, J lost 11 bases, and 16 bases lay in between. The CDR3 contains 14 residues. Germline CDR1 LGHDT, CDR2 YNNKEL (reference sequence). The CDR3, as DNA: TGTGCCAGCAGCCAAGATCTTGGCAGGGGAAGCGCTTTCTTT. Translation gives CASSQDLGRGSAFF.

This clone was recorded only once. V is TRBV4-1 and J is TRBJ2-5; 9 positions agree with TRBD1. Trimming cost V 5 bases and J 0 bases; bases outside gene matches: 1. CDR1 and CDR2 (germline): MGHRA, YSYEKL. CDR3 length equals 14 residues. CDR3 residues: CASSDRGNQETQYF. CDR3 DNA sequence: TGCGCCAGCAGCGACAGGGGGAACCAAGAGACCCAGTACTTC.

J is TRBJ2-3 and V is TRBV29-1; D ambiguous. The CDR3 has 12 residues. Germline V gene lookup returns CDR1 SQVTM and CDR2 ANQGSEA. Trimming shortened V by 0 bases and J by 2 bases, and 3 bases separated the two germline ends. The chain's CDR3 is CSVEDNTDTQYF. CDR3 DNA sequence: TGCAGCGTTGAAGACAACACAGATACGCAGTATTTT.

This chain uses TRBV6-5 with TRBJ1-4, with 9 bases matching TRBD1. The V and J ends lost 6 bases and 6 bases, in that order; junction bases with no gene match: 5. This CDR3 has 14 residues. Per the germline V gene, CDR1 is MNHEY and CDR2 is SVGAGI. CDR3 sequence (DNA): TGTGCCAGCAGAGTGGGACAGGGACATGAAAAACTGTTTTTT. Amino acids: CASRVGQGHEKLFF.

The genes are TRBV9 and TRBJ1-4, with D maybe TRBD1 (6 bases). Germline loops: CDR1 SGDLS, CDR2 YYNGEE. V gave up 3 bases and J gave up 8 bases, with 11 bases separating them. This CDR3 region has 13 residues. The CDR3 here is CASSEGGGEKLFF. The DNA of the CDR3 is TGTGCCAGCAGCGAGGGAGGGGGGGAAAAACTGTTTTTT. Using reference TRBV9 and TRBJ1-4 for the parts outside the CDR3, the full variable domain is DSGVTQTPKHLITATGQRVTLRCSPRSGDLSVYWYQQSLDQGLQFLIQYYNGEERAKGNILERFSAQQFPDLHSELNLSSLELGDSALYFCASSEGGGEKLFFGSGTQLSVL.

V gene TRBV9 combines with J gene TRBJ2-5, with TRBD2 identical over 13 bases. This CDR3 spans 18 amino acids. The V gene end was trimmed by 2 bases and the J gene end by 2 bases; junction bases not matched to a gene: 9. The germline gives CDR1 SGDLS, CDR2 YYNGEE. The chain's CDR3 is CASSVPLATSGGQETQYF. The CDR3 DNA sequence: TGTGCCAGCAGCGTGCCACTGGCGACTAGCGGGGGGCAAGAGACCCAGTACTTC.

In its sample, this clone was seen a few times. The V and J genes are TRBV11-1 and TRBJ2-3, with 13 bases matching TRBD2. Germline loops: CDR1 SGHAT, CDR2 FQDESV (reference sequence). V was clipped by 0 bases and J by 6 bases; unmatched bases: 6. The CDR3 is 17 residues long. CDR3 DNA: TGTGCCAGCAGCTTAGCCTCACTAGCGGGGGGGCCGGATACGCAGTATTTT. This encodes CASSLASLAGGPDTQYF.

The table lists this clone with a few counts. This chain connects TRBV15 to TRBJ2-5, with 8 bases aligning to TRBD1. The CDR3 consists of 15 residues. J was trimmed by 5 bases and V by 6 bases; bases with no gene match: 11. CDR1 and CDR2 (germline): LNHNV, YYDKDF (reference sequence). The CDR3 nucleotides read TGTGCCACCAGAAACCGGGACAGGTATCAGGAGACCCAGTACTTC. Translated, it gives CATRNRDRYQETQYF. The entire variable domain, with the rest obtained from reference TRBV15 and TRBJ2-5, is as follows: DAMVIQNPRYQVTQFGKPVTLSCSQTLNHNVMYWYQQKSSQAPKLLFHYYDKDFNNEADTPDNFQSRRPNTSFCFLDIRSPGLGDTAMYLCATRNRDRYQETQYFGPGTRLLVL.

CDR3 sequence: CASRYLGGGGSYEQYF. DNA of the CDR3: TGTGCCAGCAGATACTTAGGGGGGGGAGGGTCCTACGAGCAGTACTTC. The chain couples TRBV27 to TRBJ2-7; a weak D match, TRBD2 (7 bases). In germline, CDR1 is MNHEY, CDR2 SMNVEV (reference sequence). This CDR3 has 16 residues. Trimming cost V 6 bases and J 1 base, with 19 bases left between them.

This clone has more than one count but fewer than ten. The rearrangement joins TRBV7-7 to TRBJ2-1, with D uncertain. Trimming took off 1 base at V and 9 bases at J, with 10 bases between the two ends. This CDR3 is 13 amino acids long. The V gene's germline CDR1 is SSHAT and CDR2 FNYEAQ (reference sequence). CDR3 sequence (DNA): TGTGCCAGCAGCTTAGTCGGCGTGGGTGAGCAGTTCTTC. Its translation is CASSLVGVGEQFF. Filled out from reference TRBV7-7 and TRBJ2-1, the complete variable domain reads GAGVSQSPRYKVTKRGQDVTLRCDPISSHATLYWYQQALGQGPEFLTYFNYEAQPDKSGLPSDRFSAERPEGSISTLTIQRTEQRDSAMYRCASSLVGVGEQFFGPGTRLTVL.

V usage is TRBV10-3 and J usage is TRBJ1-6; possibly TRBD1 for D (5 bases). Germline assignment: CDR1 ENHRY and CDR2 SYGVKD. CDR3 length: 16 residues. V lost 3 bases, J lost 2 bases, and 11 bases lay in between. The CDR3 loop reads CAISDGGLPYNSPLHF. In DNA form, the CDR3 reads TGTGCCATCAGTGATGGGGGGTTGCCCTATAATTCACCCCTCCACTTT.

This clone was seen once. The chain employs TRBV4-2 and TRBJ1-1; D might be TRBD1 (5 bases). This CDR3 comprises 18 residues. The germline V gene encodes CDR1 LGHNA and CDR2 YNFKEQ. The V gene lost 0 bases and the J gene lost 0 bases, with 17 bases spanning the gap. The CDR3 reads CASSQDTSGQGMNTEAFF. The CDR3 DNA is TGTGCCAGCAGCCAAGATACGTCGGGGCAGGGAATGAACACTGAAGCTTTCTTT.

The sample holds one count of this clone. The chain has TRBV6-5 and TRBJ2-5; D gene unclear. Trimming pared 6 bases from V and 5 bases from J, leaving 10 bases between. The germline gives CDR1 MNHEY, CDR2 SVGAGI. This CDR3 region has 12 residues. CDR3 in amino acids: CASRDHVETQYF. CDR3 coding DNA: TGTGCCAGCAGGGACCACGTGGAGACCCAGTACTTC.

The chain joins TRBV5-5 to TRBJ2-4; D gene uncertain. The CDR3 is made up of 18 amino acids. Germline V gives CDR1 SGHKS, CDR2 YYEKEE (reference sequence). V was clipped by 4 bases and J by 0 bases, with 20 bases between them. The CDR3 loop reads CASSTDGTTNLAKNIQYF. The CDR3 nucleotides read TGTGCCAGCAGCACGGACGGTACGACAAACCTAGCCAAAAACATTCAGTACTTC. Variable domain in full (rest from reference TRBV5-5 and TRBJ2-4): DAGVTQSPTHLIKTRGQQVTLRCSPISGHKSVSWYQQVLGQGPQFIFQYYEKEERGRGNFPDRFSARQFPNYSSELNVNALLLGDSALYLCASSTDGTTNLAKNIQYFGAGTRLSVL.

In this sample, this clone is medium-sized. V is TRBV4-2 and J is TRBJ2-2; the D gene could be TRBD1 or TRBD2 (5 bases each). The V and J ends lost 1 base and 0 bases respectively, with 9 bases between them. This CDR3 has 16 amino acids. The germline V gene encodes CDR1 LGHNA and CDR2 YNFKEQ. In DNA, the CDR3 is TGTGCCAGCAGCCAAGCTCGGGACGCGAACACCGGGGAGCTGTTTTTT. Protein: CASSQARDANTGELFF.

V gene TRBV23-1 combines with J gene TRBJ2-7, with a weak D call TRBD2 (6 bases). TRBV23-1 is reported as an ORF; its role is uncertain. This CDR3 contains 15 residues. V was pared by 2 bases and J by 6 bases, with 17 bases between. The CDR3 DNA sequence: TGCGCCAGCAGTCAACCTCTGACTAGGAAAGGCGAGCAGTACTTC. Residues: CASSQPLTRKGEQYF.

The gene calls are TRBV6-5 and TRBJ1-6; no clear D gene. Per germline, CDR1 MNHEY and CDR2 SVGAGI. V was trimmed by 4 bases and J by 9 bases, leaving 13 bases between them. The CDR3 is made up of 14 amino acids. In nucleotides, the CDR3 is TGTGCCAGCAGTTCCGATAGTCTTTCTTCACCCCTCCACTTT. Its translation is CASSSDSLSSPLHF.

The DNA of the CDR3 is TGTGCCAGCAGCTTGGAAGGCCCAGGTGTTCTGGGGGATGGCTACACCTTC. It specifies CASSLEGPGVLGDGYTF. The chain employs TRBV5-6 and TRBJ1-2; tentative D call: TRBD1 (5 bases). Germline lookup yields CDR1 SGHDT and CDR2 YYEEEE. This CDR3 has 17 amino acids. V lost 0 bases to trimming and J lost 6 bases, with 21 bases between them.

This chain connects TRBV18 to TRBJ2-1, with D hard to call. The CDR3 is 14 amino acids. Trimming removed 3 bases from V and 2 bases from J, with 8 bases in between. Per germline, CDR1 KGHSH and CDR2 LQKENI. The CDR3, as DNA: TGTGCCAGCTCACCCACCGCAACCTACAATGAGCAGTTCTTC. Protein: CASSPTATYNEQFF.